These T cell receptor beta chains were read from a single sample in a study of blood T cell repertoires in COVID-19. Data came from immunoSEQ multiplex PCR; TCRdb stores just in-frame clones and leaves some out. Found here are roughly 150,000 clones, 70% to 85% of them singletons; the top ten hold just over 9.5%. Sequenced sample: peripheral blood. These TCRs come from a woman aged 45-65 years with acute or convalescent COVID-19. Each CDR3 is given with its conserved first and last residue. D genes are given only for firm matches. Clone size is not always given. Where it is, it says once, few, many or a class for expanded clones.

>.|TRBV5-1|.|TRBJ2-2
CASSFLPADNGRTGELFF
TGCGCCAGCAGCTTTCTTCCGGCGGACAACGGTAGGACCGGGGAGCTGTTTTTT
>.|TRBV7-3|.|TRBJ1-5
CASSLLADQPQHF
TGTGCCAGCAGCTTACTTGCGGATCAGCCCCAGCATTTT
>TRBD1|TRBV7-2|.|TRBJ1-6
CASRRQGASPLHF
TGTGCCAGCAGGCGACAGGGGGCGTCACCCCTCCACTTT
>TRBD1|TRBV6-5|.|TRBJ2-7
CASSPGQGFYEQYF
TGTGCCAGCAGCCCGGGACAGGGATTCTACGAGCAGTACTTC
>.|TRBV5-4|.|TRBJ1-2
CASSLGRGTATGYGYTF
TGTGCCAGCAGCTTGGGGAGGGGTACAGCAACCGGCTATGGCTACACCTTC
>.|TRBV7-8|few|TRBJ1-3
CASSPLFGGNTIYF
TGTGCCAGCAGCCCGCTTTTTGGAGGGAACACCATATATTTT
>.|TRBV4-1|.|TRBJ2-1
CASSEYNEQFF
TGCGCCAGCAGCGAGTACAATGAGCAGTTCTTC
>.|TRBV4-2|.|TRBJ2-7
CASSQGGERSYEQYF
TGTGCCAGCAGCCAAGGGGGGGAGAGATCCTACGAGCAGTACTTC
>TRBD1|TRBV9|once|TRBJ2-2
CASSVGDRSTGELFF
TGTGCCAGCAGCGTAGGGGACAGGAGCACCGGGGAGCTGTTTTTT
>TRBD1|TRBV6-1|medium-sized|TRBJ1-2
CASSAHPGQGAQGYTF
TGTGCCAGCAGTGCACATCCGGGACAGGGGGCGCAGGGCTACACCTTC
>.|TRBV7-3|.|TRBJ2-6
CASSLSGRPGGHSGANVLTF
TGTGCCAGCAGCTTAAGCGGCCGGCCAGGGGGGCACTCTGGGGCCAACGTCCTGACTTTC
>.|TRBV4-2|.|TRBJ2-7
CASSPGSGTAGTGHYEQYF
TGTGCCAGCAGCCCAGGCTCAGGGACAGCCGGGACTGGACACTACGAGCAGTACTTC
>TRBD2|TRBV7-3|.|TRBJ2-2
CASSSSGKDTGELFF
TGTGCCAGCAGCAGTAGCGGGAAGGACACCGGGGAGCTGTTTTTT
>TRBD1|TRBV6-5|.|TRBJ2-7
CASRKPGQIYEQYF
TGTGCCAGCAGGAAACCGGGACAGATTTACGAGCAGTACTTC
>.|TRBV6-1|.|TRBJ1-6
CASSELSGINSPLHF
TGTGCCAGCAGTGAACTGTCGGGGATTAATTCACCCCTCCACTTT
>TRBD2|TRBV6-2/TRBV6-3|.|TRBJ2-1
CASSDPLAGGRLGNEQFF
TGTGCCAGCAGTGACCCGCTAGCGGGAGGACGCTTGGGGAATGAGCAGTTCTTC
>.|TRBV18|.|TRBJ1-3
CASSLKGLAGIYSGNTIYF
TGTGCCAGCTCGCTCAAAGGCCTCGCAGGGATCTACTCTGGAAACACCATATATTTT
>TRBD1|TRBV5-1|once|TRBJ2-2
CASSKDRGLANTGELFF
TGCGCCAGCAGCAAGGACAGGGGATTAGCGAACACCGGGGAGCTGTTTTTT
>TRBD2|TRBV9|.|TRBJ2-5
CASSVGTSGGVETQYF
TGTGCCAGCAGCGTAGGGACTAGCGGGGGCGTGGAGACCCAGTACTTC